This T cell receptor beta chain is drawn from a study of T cell responses to AZD1222 COVID-19 vaccine. This clone was seen once. Germline trimming cut 6 bases from V and 2 bases from J; bases unmatched to any gene: 7. This CDR3 region has 15 residues. The germline V gene has CDR1 WSHSY and CDR2 SAAADI. Repertoires were generated with immunoSEQ multiplex PCR, while TCRdb's copy carries only in-frame clones and drops some. The data show approximately 180,000 clones, 88% seen once. V and J are TRBV10-2 and TRBJ2-7; TRBD2 aligns across 10 bases. The source is an adult in good health. Sequencing used peripheral blood, obtained on day 0 of AZD1222 vaccination. CDR3 sequence reads: CASRHGLADTYEQYF. DNA for the CDR3: TGCGCCAGCAGACACGGACTAGCGGATACCTACGAGCAGTACTTC.